The clone carrying this T cell receptor (beta chain) was seen more than once but under ten times. As yet, its antigen is unknown. Repertoires were generated with immunoSEQ multiplex PCR, while TCRdb's copy carries only in-frame clones and drops some. Reported are about 40,000 clones, none seen only once; the ten largest carry roughly 4.3%. The entry originates in a study of T cells after posttransplantation cyclophosphamide. General study findings and limits: Later post-transplant blood repertoires were often dominated by donor CD8+ memory clones. Recipient CMV seropositivity and CMV reactivation strongly tracked TRB clonality.

From germline, CDR1 is SEHNR and CDR2 FQNEAQ (reference sequence). This CDR3 comprises 15 residues. The V segment lost 4 bases and the J segment 2 bases; nucleotides outside the gene matches: 2. The clonotype originates from a woman in her 50s in good health and a related stem cell transplant donor. Sequencing input: PBMCs. The chain recombines TRBV7-9 with TRBJ2-6, with TRBD1 matching 7 bases. The CDR3 coding sequence is TGTGCCAGCAGCTCAGGGGGAGCTGGGGCCAACGTCCTGACTTTC. Translation gives CASSSGGAGANVLTF.